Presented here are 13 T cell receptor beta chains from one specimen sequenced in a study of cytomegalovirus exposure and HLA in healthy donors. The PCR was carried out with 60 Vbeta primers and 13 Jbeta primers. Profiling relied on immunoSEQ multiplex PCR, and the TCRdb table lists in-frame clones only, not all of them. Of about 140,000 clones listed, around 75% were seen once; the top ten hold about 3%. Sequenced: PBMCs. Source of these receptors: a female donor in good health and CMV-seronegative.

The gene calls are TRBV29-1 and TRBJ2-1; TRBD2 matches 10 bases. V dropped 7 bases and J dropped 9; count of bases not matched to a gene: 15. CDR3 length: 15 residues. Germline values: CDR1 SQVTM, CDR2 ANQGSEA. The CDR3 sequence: CSAQGSGRKFSEQFF. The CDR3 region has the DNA TGCAGCGCCCAAGGTAGCGGGAGGAAGTTTAGTGAGCAGTTCTTC.

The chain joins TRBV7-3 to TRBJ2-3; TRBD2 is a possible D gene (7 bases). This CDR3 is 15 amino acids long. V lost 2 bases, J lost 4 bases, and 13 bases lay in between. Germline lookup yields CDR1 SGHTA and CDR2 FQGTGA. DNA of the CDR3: TGTGCCAGCAGCTTAGGGCGGGGGCTCGCAGATACGCAGTATTTT. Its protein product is CASSLGRGLADTQYF.

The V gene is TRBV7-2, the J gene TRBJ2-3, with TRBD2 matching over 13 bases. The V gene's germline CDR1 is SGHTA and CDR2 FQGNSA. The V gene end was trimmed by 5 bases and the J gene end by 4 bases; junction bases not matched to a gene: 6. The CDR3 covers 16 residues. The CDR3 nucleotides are TGTGCCAGCAGCGCACTAGCGGGGGGGAGGGCAGATACGCAGTATTTT. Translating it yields CASSALAGGRADTQYF. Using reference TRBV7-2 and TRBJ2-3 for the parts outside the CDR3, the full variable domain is GAGVSQSPSNKVTEKGKDVELRCDPISGHTALYWYRQSLGQGLEFLIYFQGNSAPDKSGLPSDRFSAERTGGSVSTLTIQRTQQEDSAVYLCASSALAGGRADTQYFGPGTRLTVL.

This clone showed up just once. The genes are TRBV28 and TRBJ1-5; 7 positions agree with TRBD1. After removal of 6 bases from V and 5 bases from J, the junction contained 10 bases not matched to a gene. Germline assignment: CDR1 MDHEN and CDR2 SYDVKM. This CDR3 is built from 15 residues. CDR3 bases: TGTGCCAGCAGGATGCCGGGACAGCTCTATCAGCCCCAGCATTTT. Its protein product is CASRMPGQLYQPQHF.

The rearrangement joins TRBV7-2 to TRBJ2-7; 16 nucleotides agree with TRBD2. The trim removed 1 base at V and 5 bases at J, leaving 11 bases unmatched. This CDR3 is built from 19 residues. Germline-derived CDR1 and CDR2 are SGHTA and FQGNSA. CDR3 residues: CASSLGGSGTSGRANEQYF. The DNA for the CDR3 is TGTGCCAGCAGCTTAGGCGGGAGTGGGACTAGCGGGAGGGCCAACGAGCAGTACTTC. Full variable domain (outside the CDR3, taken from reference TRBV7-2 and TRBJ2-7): GAGVSQSPSNKVTEKGKDVELRCDPISGHTALYWYRQSLGQGLEFLIYFQGNSAPDKSGLPSDRFSAERTGGSVSTLTIQRTQQEDSAVYLCASSLGGSGTSGRANEQYFGPGTRLTVT.

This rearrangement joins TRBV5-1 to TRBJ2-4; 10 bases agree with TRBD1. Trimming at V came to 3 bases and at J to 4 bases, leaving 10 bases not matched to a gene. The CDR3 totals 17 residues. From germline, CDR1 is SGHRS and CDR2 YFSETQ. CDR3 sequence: CASSSSRDRGGKNIQYF. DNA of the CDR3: TGCGCCAGCAGCTCATCCCGGGACAGGGGAGGGAAAAACATTCAGTACTTC.

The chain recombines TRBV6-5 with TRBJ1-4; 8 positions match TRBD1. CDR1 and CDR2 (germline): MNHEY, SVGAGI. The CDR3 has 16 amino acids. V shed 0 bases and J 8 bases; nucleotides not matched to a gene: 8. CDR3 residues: CASSYSPGGLGEKLFF. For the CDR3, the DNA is TGTGCCAGCAGTTACTCCCCAGGGGGCTTAGGGGAAAAACTGTTTTTT.

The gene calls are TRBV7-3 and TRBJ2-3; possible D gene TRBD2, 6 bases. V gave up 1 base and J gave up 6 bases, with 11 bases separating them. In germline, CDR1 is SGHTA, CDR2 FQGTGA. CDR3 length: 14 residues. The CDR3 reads CASSLMSSGDTQYF. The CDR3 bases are TGTGCCAGCAGCTTAATGTCCAGCGGGGATACGCAGTATTTT. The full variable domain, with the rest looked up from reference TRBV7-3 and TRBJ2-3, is GAGVSQTPSNKVTEKGKYVELRCDPISGHTALYWYRQSLGQGPEFLIYFQGTGAADDSGLPNDRFFAVRPEGSVSTLKIQRTERGDSAVYLCASSLMSSGDTQYFGPGTRLTVL.

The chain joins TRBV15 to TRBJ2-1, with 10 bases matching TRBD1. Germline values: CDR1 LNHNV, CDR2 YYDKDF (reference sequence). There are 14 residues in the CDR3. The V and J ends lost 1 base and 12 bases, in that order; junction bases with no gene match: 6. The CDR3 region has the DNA TGTGCCACCAGCAGAGTTGGGGACAGGGGATGGCAGTTCTTC. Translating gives CATSRVGDRGWQFF.

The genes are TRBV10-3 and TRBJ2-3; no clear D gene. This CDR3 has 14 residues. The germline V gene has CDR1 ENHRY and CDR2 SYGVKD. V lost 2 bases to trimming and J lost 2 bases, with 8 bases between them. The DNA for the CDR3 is TGTGCCATCAGTGAGGCGGAGCACACAGATACGCAGTATTTT. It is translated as CAISEAEHTDTQYF.

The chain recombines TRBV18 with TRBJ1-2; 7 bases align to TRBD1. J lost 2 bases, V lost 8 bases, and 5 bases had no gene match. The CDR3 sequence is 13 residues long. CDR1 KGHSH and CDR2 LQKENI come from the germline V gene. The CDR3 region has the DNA TGTGCCAGCACAGGGGTGGAGAACTATGGCTACACCTTC. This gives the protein CASTGVENYGYTF.

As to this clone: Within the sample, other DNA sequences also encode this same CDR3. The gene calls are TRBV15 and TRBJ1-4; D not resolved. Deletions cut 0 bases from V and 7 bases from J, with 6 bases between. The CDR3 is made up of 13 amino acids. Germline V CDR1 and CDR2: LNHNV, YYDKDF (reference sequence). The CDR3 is CATSRDRGEKLFF. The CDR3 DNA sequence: TGTGCCACCAGCAGAGATCGAGGTGAAAAACTGTTTTTT.

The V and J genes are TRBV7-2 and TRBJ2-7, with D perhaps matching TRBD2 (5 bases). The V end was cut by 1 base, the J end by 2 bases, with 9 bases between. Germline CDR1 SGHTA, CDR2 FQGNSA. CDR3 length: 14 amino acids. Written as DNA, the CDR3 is TGTGCCAGCAGCTTAGGGACTCCCACCTACGAGCAGTACTTC. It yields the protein CASSLGTPTYEQYF.